This TCR beta chain comes out of a study of brain T cells in children with intractable seizures. Overall study results and limits: HCMV serostatus was not known, and viral specificity came from CDR3 similarity only. Absence of clones before surgery may stem from lower sequencing depth.

The data were produced by immunoSEQ multiplex PCR, yet TCRdb's version contains in-frame clones alone and is incomplete. The data show about 340,000 clones, over 90% seen once. Time point here: blood from clinic visit 5 months post-surgery; TSC patient then seizure free. Only cases whose brain tissue showed the highest T cell transcript signatures were sequenced. Patients received at least one anti-epileptic drug before surgery. Germline V lookup: CDR1 SGDLS, CDR2 YYNGEE. There are 18 residues in the CDR3. V lost 3 bases, J lost 0 bases, and 19 bases lay in between. As to this clone: The target antigen is unknown.

This TCR derives from a boy under three years old with tuberous sclerosis and intractable seizures. This chain uses TRBV9 with TRBJ1-3, with D possibly being TRBD1 (6 bases). The sequenced sample was peripheral blood, obtained about 5 months after surgery. This chain's CDR3 is CASSEEGVGSSSGNTIYF. The CDR3 DNA sequence: TGTGCCAGCAGCGAGGAGGGGGTGGGATCGAGCTCTGGAAACACCATATATTTT.